Below are 8 T cell receptor beta chains sequenced from a single sample in a study of beta chain features in type 1 diabetes. Sequenced material consisted of expressed TCRB transcripts (all of the isolated RNA was reverse transcribed). Produced via immunoSEQ multiplex PCR; TCRdb's table is partial and in-frame only. This sample has around 44,000 clones, with around 50% found just once. Sequenced sample: Tregs from blood. These receptors originate from a woman in her late teens or twenties in good health.

The chain is built from TRBV25-1 and TRBJ2-7; TRBD1 matches 9 bases. The length of the CDR3 is 16 residues. Trimming removed 4 bases from V and 0 bases from J; junction bases left unmatched: 7. Germline values: CDR1 MGHDK, CDR2 SYGVNS. The CDR3 loop reads CASSVLGTGSSYEQYF. In nucleotides, the CDR3 is TGTGCCAGCAGTGTTTTAGGGACAGGGAGCTCCTACGAGCAGTACTTC.

This clone came up a few times. CDR3 in amino acids: CASSLGQQETQYF. The CDR3 DNA reads as TGTGCCAGCAGTTTAGGACAGCAAGAGACCCAGTACTTC. The V gene is TRBV27, the J gene TRBJ2-5, with D perhaps TRBD1 (6 bases). The V end was cut by 2 bases, the J end by 2 bases, with 6 bases between. CDR3 size: 13 residues. CDR1 is MNHEY, CDR2 SMNVEV, per germline (reference sequence).

In this sample, this clone is medium-sized. This sequence joins TRBV28 and TRBJ2-1; 13 nucleotides align to TRBD2. The germline V gene encodes CDR1 MDHEN and CDR2 SYDVKM. This CDR3 has 15 residues. V lost 5 bases, J lost 7 bases, and 5 bases stayed unmatched. CDR3 DNA: TGTGCCAGCAGTGCCCGACTAGCGGGGGGAAATGAGCAGTTCTTC. Translation: CASSARLAGGNEQFF.

This chain joins TRBV19 and TRBJ1-1; TRBD1 is a possible D gene (6 bases). Germline V lookup: CDR1 LNHDA, CDR2 SQIVND (reference sequence). The length of the CDR3 is 16 residues. Between the trimmed V and J ends, which lost 3 bases and 1 base, there was a span of 15 bases. The CDR3, as DNA: TGTGCCAGTAGTATTTTCAGGGGATCGGGGAACACTGAAGCTTTCTTT. Amino acids: CASSIFRGSGNTEAFF.

In DNA form, the CDR3 reads TGCGCCAGCAGCCCATGGACAGGGGGCTACGAGCAGTACTTC. Amino acid sequence: CASSPWTGGYEQYF. This chain links TRBV5-1 with TRBJ2-7, with 10 bases matching TRBD1. Looked up from germline, CDR1 is SGHRS and CDR2 is YFSETQ. The V gene end was trimmed by 4 bases and the J gene end by 3 bases; junction bases not matched to a gene: 4. CDR3 length equals 14 residues.

This chain links TRBV7-2 with TRBJ1-1; 8 bases agree with TRBD1. Germline V gene data show CDR1 as SGHTA and CDR2 as FQGNSA. The trim removed 5 bases at V and 4 bases at J, leaving 6 bases unmatched. The CDR3 spans 14 residues. The CDR3 nucleotides are TGTGCCAGCAGCCCGCAAACAGGGGGCACTGAAGCTTTCTTT. Translating it yields CASSPQTGGTEAFF.

The chain has TRBV7-9 and TRBJ1-3; D unclear. The CDR3 spans 14 residues. The V gene's germline CDR1 is SEHNR and CDR2 FQNEAQ (reference sequence). V lost 2 bases to trimming and J lost 0 bases, with 5 bases between them. The CDR3 protein is CASSLSGSGNTIYF. In DNA form, the CDR3 reads TGTGCCAGCAGCTTATCAGGCTCTGGAAACACCATATATTTT.

V gene TRBV11-2 combines with J gene TRBJ1-2; TRBD1 is a possible D gene (6 bases). The CDR3 totals 16 residues. V lost 1 base and J lost 3, with 15 bases in between. The germline gives CDR1 SGHAT, CDR2 FQNNGV. CDR3: CASSLGGGASHYGYTF. CDR3 in DNA: TGTGCCAGCAGCTTAGGGGGGGGCGCGAGTCACTATGGCTACACCTTC.